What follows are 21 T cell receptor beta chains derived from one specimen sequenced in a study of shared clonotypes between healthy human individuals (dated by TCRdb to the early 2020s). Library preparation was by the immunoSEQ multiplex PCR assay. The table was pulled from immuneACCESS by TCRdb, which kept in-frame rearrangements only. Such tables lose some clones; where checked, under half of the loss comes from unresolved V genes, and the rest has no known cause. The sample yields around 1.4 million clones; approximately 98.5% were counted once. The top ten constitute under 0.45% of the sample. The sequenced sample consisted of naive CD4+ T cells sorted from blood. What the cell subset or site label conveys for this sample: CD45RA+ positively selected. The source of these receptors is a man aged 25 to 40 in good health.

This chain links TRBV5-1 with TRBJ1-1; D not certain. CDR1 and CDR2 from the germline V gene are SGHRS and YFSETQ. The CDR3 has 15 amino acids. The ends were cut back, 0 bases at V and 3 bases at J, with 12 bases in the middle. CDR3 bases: TGCGCCAGCAGCTTGGTTCTGGGTAGCGACACTGAAGCTTTCTTT. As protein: CASSLVLGSDTEAFF.

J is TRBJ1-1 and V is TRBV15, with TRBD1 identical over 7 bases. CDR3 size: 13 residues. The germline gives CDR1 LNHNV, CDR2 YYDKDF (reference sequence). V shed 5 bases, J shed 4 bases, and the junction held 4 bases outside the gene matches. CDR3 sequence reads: CATSATGATEAFF. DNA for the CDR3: TGTGCCACCAGCGCCACAGGGGCCACTGAAGCTTTCTTT.

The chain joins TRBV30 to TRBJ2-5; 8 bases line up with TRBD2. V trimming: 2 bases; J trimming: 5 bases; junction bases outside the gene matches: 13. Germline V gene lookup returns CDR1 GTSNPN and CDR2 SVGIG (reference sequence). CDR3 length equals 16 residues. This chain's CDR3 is CAWSNIGRANRETQYF. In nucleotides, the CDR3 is TGTGCCTGGAGTAATATCGGGAGGGCCAACAGGGAGACCCAGTACTTC.

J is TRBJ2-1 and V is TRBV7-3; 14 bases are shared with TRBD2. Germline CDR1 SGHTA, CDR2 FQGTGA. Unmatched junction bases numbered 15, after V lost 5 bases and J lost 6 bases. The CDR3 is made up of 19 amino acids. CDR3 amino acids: CASSPEPGTSGRRGNEQFF. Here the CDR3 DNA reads TGTGCCAGCAGCCCCGAACCCGGGACTAGCGGGAGACGGGGCAATGAGCAGTTCTTC.

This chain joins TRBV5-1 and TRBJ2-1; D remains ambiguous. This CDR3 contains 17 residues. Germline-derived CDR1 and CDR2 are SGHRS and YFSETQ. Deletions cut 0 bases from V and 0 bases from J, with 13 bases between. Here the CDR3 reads CASSLGLLSPSYNEQFF. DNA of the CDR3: TGCGCCAGCAGCTTGGGACTTCTATCCCCCTCCTACAATGAGCAGTTCTTC.

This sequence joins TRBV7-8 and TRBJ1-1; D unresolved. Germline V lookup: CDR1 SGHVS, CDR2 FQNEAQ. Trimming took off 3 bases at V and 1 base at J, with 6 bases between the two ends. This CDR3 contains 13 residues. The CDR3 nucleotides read TGTGCCAGCAGCTTTACAACGAACACTGAAGCTTTCTTT. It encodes CASSFTTNTEAFF.

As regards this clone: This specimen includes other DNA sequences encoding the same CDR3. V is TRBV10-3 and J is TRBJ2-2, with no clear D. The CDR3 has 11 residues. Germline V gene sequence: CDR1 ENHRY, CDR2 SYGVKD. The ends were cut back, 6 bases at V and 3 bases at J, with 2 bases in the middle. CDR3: CAIRDTGELFF. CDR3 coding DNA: TGTGCCATCAGGGACACCGGGGAGCTGTTTTTT.

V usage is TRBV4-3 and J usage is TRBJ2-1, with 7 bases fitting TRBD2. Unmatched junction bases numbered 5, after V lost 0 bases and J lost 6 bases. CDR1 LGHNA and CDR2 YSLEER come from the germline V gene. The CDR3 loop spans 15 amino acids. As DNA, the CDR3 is TGCGCCAGCAGCCAAGAGGGAGGGTGGGGCAATGAGCAGTTCTTC. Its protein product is CASSQEGGWGNEQFF.

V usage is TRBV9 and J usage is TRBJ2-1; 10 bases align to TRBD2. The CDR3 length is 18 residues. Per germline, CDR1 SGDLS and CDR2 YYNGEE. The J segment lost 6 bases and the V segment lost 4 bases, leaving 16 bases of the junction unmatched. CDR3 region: CASSRYPSSGGIANEQFF. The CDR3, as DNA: TGTGCCAGCAGCCGATACCCATCTAGCGGGGGAATTGCCAATGAGCAGTTCTTC.

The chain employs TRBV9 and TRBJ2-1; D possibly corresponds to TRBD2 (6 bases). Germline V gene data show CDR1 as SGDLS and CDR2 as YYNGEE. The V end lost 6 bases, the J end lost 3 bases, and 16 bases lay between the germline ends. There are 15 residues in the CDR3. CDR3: CASTMASARYNEQFF. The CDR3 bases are TGTGCCAGCACCATGGCTAGCGCCCGCTACAATGAGCAGTTCTTC.

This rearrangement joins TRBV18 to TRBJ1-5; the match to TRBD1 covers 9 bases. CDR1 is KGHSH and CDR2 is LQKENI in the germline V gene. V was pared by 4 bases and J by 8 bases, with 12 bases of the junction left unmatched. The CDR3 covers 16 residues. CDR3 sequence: CASSLEMTGGLEPQHF. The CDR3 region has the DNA TGTGCCAGCTCACTAGAAATGACAGGGGGTCTGGAGCCCCAGCATTTT.

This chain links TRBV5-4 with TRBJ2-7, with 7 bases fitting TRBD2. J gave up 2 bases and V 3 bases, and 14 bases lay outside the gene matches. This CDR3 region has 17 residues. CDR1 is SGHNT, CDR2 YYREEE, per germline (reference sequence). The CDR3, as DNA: TGTGCCAGCAGCTCGCCGGGTTTTAGCGGGCTTCCCTACGAGCAGTACTTC. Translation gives CASSSPGFSGLPYEQYF.

The CDR3 DNA is TGTGCCAGCAGCTTAGATGTGGTAGCCGTTAACACCGGGGAGCTGTTTTTT. It codes for CASSLDVVAVNTGELFF. The chain links TRBV7-9 to TRBJ2-2; the D is unclear. CDR1 and CDR2 (germline): SEHNR, FQNEAQ (reference sequence). The V and J ends lost 1 base and 2 bases respectively, with 14 bases between them. There are 17 residues in the CDR3. Filled out from reference TRBV7-9 and TRBJ2-2, the complete variable domain reads DTGVSQNPRHKITKRGQNVTFRCDPISEHNRLYWYRQTLGQGPEFLTYFQNEAQLEKSRLLSDRFSAERPKGSFSTLEIQRTEQGDSAMYLCASSLDVVAVNTGELFFGEGSRLTVL.

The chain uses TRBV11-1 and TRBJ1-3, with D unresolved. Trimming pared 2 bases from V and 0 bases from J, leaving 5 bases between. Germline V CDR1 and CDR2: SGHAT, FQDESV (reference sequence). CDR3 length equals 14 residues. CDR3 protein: CASSLHNSGNTIYF. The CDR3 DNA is TGTGCCAGCAGCTTACACAACTCTGGAAACACCATATATTTT.

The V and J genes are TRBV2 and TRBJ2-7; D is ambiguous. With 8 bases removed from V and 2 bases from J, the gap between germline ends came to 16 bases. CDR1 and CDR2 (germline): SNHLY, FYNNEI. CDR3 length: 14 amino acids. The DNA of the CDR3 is TGTGCCAGCCGGATTCTATTGGGCGCCTACGAGCAGTACTTC. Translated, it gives CASRILLGAYEQYF.

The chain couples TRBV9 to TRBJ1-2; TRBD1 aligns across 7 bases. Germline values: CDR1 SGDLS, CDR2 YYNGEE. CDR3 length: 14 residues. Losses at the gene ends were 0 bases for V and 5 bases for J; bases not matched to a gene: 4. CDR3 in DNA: TGTGCCAGCAGCGTAGAGGCAGGGGGGTATGGCTACACCTTC. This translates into CASSVEAGGYGYTF. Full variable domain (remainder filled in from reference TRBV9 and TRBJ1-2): DSGVTQTPKHLITATGQRVTLRCSPRSGDLSVYWYQQSLDQGLQFLIQYYNGEERAKGNILERFSAQQFPDLHSELNLSSLELGDSALYFCASSVEAGGYGYTFGSGTRLTVV.

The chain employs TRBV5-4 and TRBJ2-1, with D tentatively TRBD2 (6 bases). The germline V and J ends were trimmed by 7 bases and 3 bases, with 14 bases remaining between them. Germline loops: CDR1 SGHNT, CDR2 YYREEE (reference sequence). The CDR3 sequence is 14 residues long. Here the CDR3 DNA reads TGTGCCAGCCAACGGGAGAGCGACTACAATGAGCAGTTCTTC. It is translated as CASQRESDYNEQFF.

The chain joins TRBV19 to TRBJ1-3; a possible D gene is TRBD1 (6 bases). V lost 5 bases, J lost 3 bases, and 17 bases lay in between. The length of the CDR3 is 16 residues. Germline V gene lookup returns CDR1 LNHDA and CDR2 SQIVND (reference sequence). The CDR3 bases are TGTGCCAGTAGTCCAGCCCCGGACAGTTATGGAAACACCATATATTTT. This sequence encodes CASSPAPDSYGNTIYF.

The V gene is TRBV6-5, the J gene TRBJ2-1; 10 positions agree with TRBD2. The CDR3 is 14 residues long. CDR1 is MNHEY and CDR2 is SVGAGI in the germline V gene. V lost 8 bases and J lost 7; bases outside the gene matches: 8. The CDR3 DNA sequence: TGTGCCAGCTCCCTAGCGGGAGTGAGGAATGAGCAGTTCTTC. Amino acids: CASSLAGVRNEQFF.

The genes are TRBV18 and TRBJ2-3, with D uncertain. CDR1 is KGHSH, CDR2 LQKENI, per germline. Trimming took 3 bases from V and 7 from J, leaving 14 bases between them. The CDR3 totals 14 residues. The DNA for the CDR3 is TGTGCCAGCTCACCTCCCCACGGAGCAAATACGCAGTATTTT. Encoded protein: CASSPPHGANTQYF. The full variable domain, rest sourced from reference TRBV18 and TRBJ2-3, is NAGVMQNPRHLVRRRGQEARLRCSPMKGHSHVYWYRQLPEEGLKFMVYLQKENIIDESGMPKERFSAEFPKEGPSILRIQQVVRGDSAAYFCASSPPHGANTQYFGPGTRLTVL.

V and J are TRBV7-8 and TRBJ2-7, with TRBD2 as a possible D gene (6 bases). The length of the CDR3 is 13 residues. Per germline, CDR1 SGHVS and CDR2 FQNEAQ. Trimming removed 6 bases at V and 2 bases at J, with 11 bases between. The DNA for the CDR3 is TGTGCCAGCAGTAAGCGCGGGACCTACGAGCAGTACTTC. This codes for CASSKRGTYEQYF.